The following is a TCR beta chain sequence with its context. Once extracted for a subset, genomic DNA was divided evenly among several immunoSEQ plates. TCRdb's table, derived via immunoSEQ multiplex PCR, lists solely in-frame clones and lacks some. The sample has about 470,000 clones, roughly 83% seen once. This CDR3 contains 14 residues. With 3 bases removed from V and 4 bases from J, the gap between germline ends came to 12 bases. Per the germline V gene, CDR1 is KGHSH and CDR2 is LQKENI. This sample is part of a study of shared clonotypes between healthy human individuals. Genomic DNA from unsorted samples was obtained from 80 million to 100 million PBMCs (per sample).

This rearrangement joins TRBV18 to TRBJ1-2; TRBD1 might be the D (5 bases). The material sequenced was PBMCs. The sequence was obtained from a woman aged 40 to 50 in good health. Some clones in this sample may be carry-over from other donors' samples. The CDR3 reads CASSPKTESYGYTF. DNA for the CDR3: TGTGCCAGCTCACCGAAGACAGAAAGCTATGGCTACACCTTC.